This T cell receptor (beta chain) appears in the sequencing data of a study of a mutant IDH1 vaccine in newly diagnosed glioma. The overall study: Administration of eight vaccinations to patients took place in weeks 1, 3, 5, 7, 11, 15, 19, 23.

Comment on this clone: Its antigen is not known.

The time point denotes: week 23, last vaccination. Alongside topical imiquimod, each dose of vaccine comprised 300 ug of mutant IDH1 20-mer peptide. Those who donated had recent WHO grade 3 or 4 IDH1-mutant, ATRX-lost astrocytomas. Profiling relied on immunoSEQ multiplex PCR, and the TCRdb table lists in-frame clones only, not all of them. Of tens of thousands of clones in the sample, 80% are singletons; the top ten hold 6.2%. Source: PBMCs, taken from a glioma patient whose treatment included an IDH1 peptide vaccine. The TCR originated in a man aged 40-55 years with glioma.

Here the CDR3 reads CVRTGGPYGYTF. For the CDR3, the DNA is TGTGTCCGGACAGGTGGGCCCTATGGCTACACCTTC. The rearrangement links TRBV30 to TRBJ1-2; TRBD1 aligns across 7 bases. The CDR3 has 12 amino acids. The germline CDR1 and CDR2 sequences are GTSNPN and SVGIG (reference sequence).